Shown below are 20 T cell receptor beta chains from a single sample sequenced in a study of CD8 T cells in ankylosing spondylitis (TCRdb year 2017). General findings and caveats noted by the study authors: A TCR beta motif made up of several highly homologous amino acid variants appeared to be characteristic of blood from ankylosing spondylitis patients.

Library prep was done by 5' RACE. TCRdb shows the sequencer as Illumina HiSeq 2500. TCRdb cleaned the public reads at Q25 with fastp, built clones with MiXCR and kept in-frame beta chains. Rows with a matching CDR3 protein are joined into one entry that keeps the most common DNA and genes. This sample is represented by some 840,000 distinct CDR3 sequences; approximately 12% of them were singletons. The ten most abundant clones make up just over 0.5% of the sample. No antigen is known for these receptors. The specimen was blood, either unsorted or a sorted T cell fraction (not recorded which). The receptors originated from a male donor with ankylosing spondylitis.

This clonotype was picked up a small number of times. The V and J genes are TRBV5-1 and TRBJ1-1, with a weak D call TRBD1 (6 bases). CDR1 is SGHRS and CDR2 is YFSETQ in the germline V gene. With 0 bases removed from V and 4 bases from J, the gap between germline ends came to 10 bases. This CDR3 comprises 14 residues. In nucleotides, the CDR3 is TGCGCCAGCAGCTTGGTGGGACACTCCACTGAAGCTTTCTTT. Translated: CASSLVGHSTEAFF. Drawing the rest from reference TRBV5-1 and TRBJ1-1, the complete variable domain is KAGVTQTPRYLIKTRGQQVTLSCSPISGHRSVSWYQQTPGQGLQFLFEYFSETQRNKGNFPGRFSGRQFSNSRSEMNVSTLELGDSALYLCASSLVGHSTEAFFGQGTRLTVV.

This clonotype was recorded a few times. The V gene is TRBV5-1, the J gene TRBJ1-1; weak D call: TRBD1 (5 bases). Germline V gene data show CDR1 as SGHRS and CDR2 as YFSETQ. The length of the CDR3 is 15 residues. V was pared by 5 bases and J by 4 bases, with 18 bases between. CDR3 sequence (DNA): TGCGCCAGCAGGATCCCCTCCGACAGCGGCACTGAAGCTTTCTTT. Residues: CASRIPSDSGTEAFF.

The chain carries TRBV12-3 or TRBV12-4 and TRBJ2-3; the D call may be TRBD1 or TRBD2 (5 bases each). The V end lost 5 bases, the J end lost 11 bases, and 11 bases lay between the germline ends. There are 11 residues in the CDR3. The CDR3 loop reads CASSRDREQYF. CDR3 DNA: TGTGCCAGCAGTCGGGACCGCGAGCAGTATTTT.

The J gene is TRBJ1-1, the V gene TRBV20-1, with 7 bases that match TRBD1. This CDR3 is 14 amino acids long. Per the germline V gene, CDR1 is DFQATT and CDR2 is SNEGSKA (reference sequence). As DNA, the CDR3 is TGCAGCGCCCTGGGACAGTGGACGAACACTGAAGCTTTCTTT. Residues: CSALGQWTNTEAFF.

The chain combines TRBV9 with TRBJ1-2; the D is unclear. The CDR3 consists of 13 residues. V lost 0 bases and J lost 6, with 9 bases in between. Germline loops: CDR1 SGDLS, CDR2 YYNGEE. DNA for the CDR3: TGTGCCAGCAGCGTAGGGTTTGGCGATGGCTACACCTTC. Translated: CASSVGFGDGYTF.

The chain combines TRBV29-1 with TRBJ1-4; TRBD1 agrees at 11 bases. The germline V gene has CDR1 SQVTM and CDR2 ANQGSEA. CDR3 length: 14 residues. Trimming took 6 bases from V and 8 from J; bases not matched to a gene: 8. The CDR3 here is CSVGDRDRGEKLFF. Here the CDR3 DNA reads TGCAGCGTGGGGGACCGGGACAGGGGGGAAAAACTGTTTTTT.

This clonotype came up many times. V usage is TRBV6-2 or TRBV6-3 and J usage is TRBJ1-1; the D gene is possibly TRBD1 (5 bases). There are 16 residues in the CDR3. Germline loops: CDR1 MNHEY, CDR2 SVGEGT. Trimming shortened V by 10 bases and J by 1 base, and 22 bases separated the two germline ends. The CDR3 sequence is CATHQFRSQGNTEAFF. Written as DNA, the CDR3 is TGTGCCACCCATCAGTTCCGTAGTCAGGGGAACACTGAAGCTTTCTTT.

The chain employs TRBV5-1 and TRBJ2-3; D is unresolved. The CDR3 is made up of 14 amino acids. Per the germline V gene, CDR1 is SGHRS and CDR2 is YFSETQ. Between the trimmed V and J ends, which lost 3 bases and 4 bases, there was a span of 12 bases. CDR3: CASSWGIPADTQYF. The CDR3 nucleotides are TGCGCCAGCAGCTGGGGTATTCCGGCAGATACGCAGTATTTT.

Many counts were recorded for this clonotype. V gene TRBV7-2 combines with J gene TRBJ1-2, with no clear D. Germline loops: CDR1 SGHTA, CDR2 FQGNSA. The CDR3 is 13 amino acids. V lost 2 bases to trimming and J lost 8 bases, with 12 bases between them. In nucleotides, the CDR3 is TGTGCCAGCAGCTTAAGGCTAGTCGGGGGCTACACCTTC. Its translation is CASSLRLVGGYTF.

The chain couples TRBV20-1 to TRBJ1-4; 7 positions agree with TRBD1. Germline CDR1 and CDR2: DFQATT and SNEGSKA (reference sequence). CDR3 length: 13 residues. With V trimmed by 6 bases and J by 3 bases, 4 bases remained unmatched. The CDR3 spells CSAAGTANEKLFF. The CDR3 nucleotides read TGCAGTGCAGCCGGGACAGCTAATGAAAAACTGTTTTTT.

The chain is built from TRBV19 and TRBJ2-3, with 15 positions matching TRBD2. CDR1 is LNHDA, CDR2 SQIVND, per germline (reference sequence). The CDR3 consists of 17 residues. With 5 bases clipped from V and 3 bases from J, the junction kept 6 bases outside the gene matches. CDR3 coding DNA: TGTGCCAGTAGTTCCCCGGGACTAGCGGGAGGAACAGATACGCAGTATTTT. As protein: CASSSPGLAGGTDTQYF.

The sample holds many counts of this clonotype. V gene TRBV20-1 combines with J gene TRBJ2-3; 7 bases map to TRBD2. Germline V gene lookup returns CDR1 DFQATT and CDR2 SNEGSKA (reference sequence). V lost 5 bases to trimming and J lost 8 bases; unmatched junction nucleotides: 4. This CDR3 has 11 residues. The CDR3 spells CSARTSFTQYF. DNA of the CDR3: TGCAGTGCTCGGACTAGTTTTACGCAGTATTTT.

The chain employs TRBV29-1 and TRBJ2-3, with TRBD2 matching 12 bases. V trimming: 7 bases; J trimming: 0 bases; junction bases outside the gene matches: 20. Germline V lookup: CDR1 SQVTM, CDR2 ANQGSEA. This CDR3 is built from 20 residues. Here the CDR3 DNA reads TGCAGCGCCGAACGCTACCCGGGACTAGCGGGCCTGTCTAGCACAGATACGCAGTATTTT. Protein product: CSAERYPGLAGLSSTDTQYF.

To note about this clonotype: A read error may be the cause here, since a much bigger clone is one base away. The V and J genes are TRBV7-8 and TRBJ2-7; D gene uncertain. Per the germline V gene, CDR1 is SGHVS and CDR2 is FQNEAQ. The CDR3 is made up of 12 amino acids. This CDR3 reads CASSLSDYEQNF. CDR3 bases: TGTGCCAGCAGCTTAAGCGATTACGAGCAGAACTTC.

There are a few counts of this clonotype. The chain carries TRBV7-2 and TRBJ2-1, with 12 bases fitting TRBD2. V was pared by 4 bases and J by 6 bases, with 10 bases of the junction left unmatched. Germline-derived CDR1 and CDR2 are SGHTA and FQGNSA. This CDR3 is built from 17 residues. The CDR3 loop reads CASSWTSGVPLTNEQFF. CDR3 bases: TGTGCCAGCAGCTGGACTAGCGGGGTTCCATTAACCAATGAGCAGTTCTTC.

This clonotype appeared a few times. J is TRBJ2-3 and V is TRBV14; D possibly corresponds to TRBD1 (5 bases). Between the trimmed V and J ends, which lost 4 bases and 1 base, there was a span of 12 bases. The CDR3 contains 15 residues. The germline CDR1 and CDR2 sequences are SGHDN and FVKESK. The CDR3 sequence is CASSPTQQGTDTQYF. Here the CDR3 DNA reads TGTGCCAGCAGCCCCACTCAACAGGGCACAGATACGCAGTATTTT.

This clonotype showed up just a few times. The chain is built from TRBV24-1 and TRBJ2-3; D is uncertain. Germline-derived CDR1 and CDR2 are KGHDR and SFDVKD. Trimming cost V 1 base and J 6 bases, with 4 bases left between them. The CDR3 extends over 12 amino acids. The CDR3 loop reads CATSDFSDTQYF. Here the CDR3 DNA reads TGTGCCACCAGTGATTTTTCGGATACGCAGTATTTT.

This sequence joins TRBV30 and TRBJ1-3; TRBD1 might be the D (5 bases). Trimming cost V 2 bases and J 0 bases, with 11 bases left between them. Germline V gene sequence: CDR1 GTSNPN, CDR2 SVGIG (reference sequence). This CDR3 is built from 15 residues. Here the CDR3 DNA reads TGTGCCTGGAGTATCGCAGGGCTCTCTGGAAACACCATATATTTT. Translating it yields CAWSIAGLSGNTIYF.

This clonotype was picked up many times. The rearrangement uses TRBV5-6 and TRBJ2-5; TRBD1 is a possible D gene (6 bases). There are 13 residues in the CDR3. Trimming removed 4 bases from V and 5 bases from J, with 12 bases in between. The V gene's germline CDR1 is SGHDT and CDR2 YYEEEE. The CDR3 loop reads CASSQQGWETQYF. Written as DNA, the CDR3 is TGTGCCAGCAGCCAACAGGGTTGGGAGACCCAGTACTTC.

The chain employs TRBV20-1 and TRBJ2-3, with D possibly called TRBD1 or TRBD2 (6 bases each). The CDR3 sequence is 14 residues long. CDR1 is DFQATT, CDR2 SNEGSKA, per germline (reference sequence). V dropped 3 bases and J dropped 9 bases, with 19 bases sitting between them. The CDR3 loop reads CSASIVGGLETQYF. As DNA, the CDR3 is TGCAGTGCTAGTATAGTCGGGGGCCTCGAGACGCAGTATTTT.